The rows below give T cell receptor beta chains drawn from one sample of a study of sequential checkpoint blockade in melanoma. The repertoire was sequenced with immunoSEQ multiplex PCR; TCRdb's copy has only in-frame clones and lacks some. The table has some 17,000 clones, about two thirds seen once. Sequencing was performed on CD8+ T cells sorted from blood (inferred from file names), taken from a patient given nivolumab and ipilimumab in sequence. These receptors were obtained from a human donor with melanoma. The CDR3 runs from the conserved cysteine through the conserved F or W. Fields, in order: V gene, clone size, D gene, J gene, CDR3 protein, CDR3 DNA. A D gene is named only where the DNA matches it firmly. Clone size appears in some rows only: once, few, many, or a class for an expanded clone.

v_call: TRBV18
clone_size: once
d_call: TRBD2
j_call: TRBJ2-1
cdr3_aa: CASSSDSSGAYNEQFF
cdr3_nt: TGTGCCAGCTCGTCGGATTCTAGCGGGGCCTACAATGAGCAGTTCTTC

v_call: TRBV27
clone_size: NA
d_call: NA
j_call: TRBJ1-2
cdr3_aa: CASSPEWGDQAYTF
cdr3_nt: TGTGCCAGCAGTCCCGAATGGGGGGATCAAGCCTACACCTTC

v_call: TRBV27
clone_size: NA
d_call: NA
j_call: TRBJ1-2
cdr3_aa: CASSLGRGTNYGYTF
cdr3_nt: TGTGCCAGCAGTTTAGGTAGGGGTACCAACTATGGCTACACCTTC

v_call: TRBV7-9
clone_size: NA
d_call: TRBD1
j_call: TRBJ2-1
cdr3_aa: CASGKGALNEQFF
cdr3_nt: TGTGCCAGCGGGAAGGGGGCGTTGAATGAGCAGTTCTTC

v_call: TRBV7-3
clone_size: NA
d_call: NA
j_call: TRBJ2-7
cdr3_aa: CASSPAPPGHEDHEQYF
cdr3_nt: TGTGCCAGCAGCCCCGCACCCCCGGGACACGAGGACCACGAGCAGTACTTC

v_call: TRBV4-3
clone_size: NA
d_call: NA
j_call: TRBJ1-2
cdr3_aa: CASSQVRTTYGYTF
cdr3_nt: TGCGCCAGCAGCCAAGTTAGGACTACCTATGGCTACACCTTC

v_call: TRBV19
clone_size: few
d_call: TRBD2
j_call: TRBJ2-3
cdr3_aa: CASSQLLAAPDTQYF
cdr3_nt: TGTGCCAGTAGTCAACTACTAGCGGCGCCAGATACGCAGTATTTT

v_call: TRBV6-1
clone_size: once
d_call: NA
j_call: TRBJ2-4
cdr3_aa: CASSVWGENIQYF
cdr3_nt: TGTGCCAGCAGTGTGTGGGGGGAAAACATTCAGTACTTC

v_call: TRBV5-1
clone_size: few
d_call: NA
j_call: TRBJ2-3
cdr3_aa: CASSFQLADNTDTQYF
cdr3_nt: TGCGCCAGCAGCTTTCAACTAGCAGATAACACAGATACGCAGTATTTT

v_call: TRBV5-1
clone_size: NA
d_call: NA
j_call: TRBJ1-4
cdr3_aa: CASSLPTGTNEKLFF
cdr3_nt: TGCGCCAGCAGCCTGCCGACAGGAACTAATGAAAAACTGTTTTTT

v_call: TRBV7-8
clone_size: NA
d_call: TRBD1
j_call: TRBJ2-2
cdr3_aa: CASSWGTGGKSGELFF
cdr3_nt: TGTGCCAGCAGCTGGGGGACAGGGGGCAAATCCGGGGAGCTGTTTTTT

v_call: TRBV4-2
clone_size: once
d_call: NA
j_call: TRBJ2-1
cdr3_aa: CASSQAVSNEQFF
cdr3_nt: TGTGCCAGCAGCCAAGCTGTTAGCAATGAGCAGTTCTTC

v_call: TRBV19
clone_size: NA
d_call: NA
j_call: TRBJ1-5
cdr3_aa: CASRDNSNQPQHF
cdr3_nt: TGTGCCAGCAGGGACAATAGCAATCAGCCCCAGCATTTT

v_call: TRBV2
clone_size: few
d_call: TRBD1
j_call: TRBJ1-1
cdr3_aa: CASRGGQGARGTEAFF
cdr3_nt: TGTGCCAGCAGGGGGGGACAGGGGGCGAGGGGCACTGAAGCTTTCTTT

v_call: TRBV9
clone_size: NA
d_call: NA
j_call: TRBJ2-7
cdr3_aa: CASSVGGDYEQYF
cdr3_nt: TGTGCCAGCAGCGTAGGGGGGGACTACGAGCAGTACTTC

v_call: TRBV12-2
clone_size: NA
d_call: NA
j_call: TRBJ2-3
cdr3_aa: CAGRSRGGSTDTQYF
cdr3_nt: TGTGCAGGTCGCTCACGGGGGGGAAGCACAGATACGCAGTATTTT

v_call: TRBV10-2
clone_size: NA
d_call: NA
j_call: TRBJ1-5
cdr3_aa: CASSESRGNQPQHF
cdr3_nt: TGCGCCAGCAGTGAGTCGAGAGGCAATCAGCCCCAGCATTTT

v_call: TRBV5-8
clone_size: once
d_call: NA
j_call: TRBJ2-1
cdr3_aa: CASSLEGGGSYNEQFF
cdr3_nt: TGTGCCAGCAGCTTGGAGGGGGGGGGCTCCTACAATGAGCAGTTCTTC

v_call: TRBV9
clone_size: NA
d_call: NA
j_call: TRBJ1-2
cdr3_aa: CASSVLGGEDTF
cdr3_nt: TGTGCCAGCAGCGTCCTGGGGGGGGAGGACACCTTC

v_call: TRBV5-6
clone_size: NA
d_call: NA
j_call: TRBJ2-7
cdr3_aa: CASSNALGQGGYEQYF
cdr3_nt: TGTGCCAGCAGCAACGCGTTGGGACAAGGAGGCTACGAGCAGTACTTC

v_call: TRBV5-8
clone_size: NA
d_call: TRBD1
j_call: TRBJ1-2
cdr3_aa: CASSAGQGWYGYTF
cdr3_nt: TGTGCCAGCAGCGCGGGACAGGGATGGTATGGCTACACCTTC

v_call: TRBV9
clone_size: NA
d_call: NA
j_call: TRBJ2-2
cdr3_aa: CASSVGGGTGELFF
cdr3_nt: TGTGCCAGCAGCGTAGGAGGGGGCACCGGGGAGCTGTTTTTT

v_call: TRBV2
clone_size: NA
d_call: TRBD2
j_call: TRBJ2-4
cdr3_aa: CASSEWASGGGKNIQYF
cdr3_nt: TGTGCCAGCAGTGAATGGGCTAGCGGGGGAGGCAAAAACATTCAGTACTTC

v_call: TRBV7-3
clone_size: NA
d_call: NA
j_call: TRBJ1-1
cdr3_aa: CASSLLGSQEAFF
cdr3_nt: TGTGCCAGCAGCCTCCTCGGGAGCCAAGAAGCTTTCTTT

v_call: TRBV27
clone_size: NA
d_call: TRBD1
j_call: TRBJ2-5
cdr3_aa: CASSQGGSQETQYF
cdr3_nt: TGTGCCAGCAGCCAAGGGGGCTCGCAGGAGACCCAGTACTTC

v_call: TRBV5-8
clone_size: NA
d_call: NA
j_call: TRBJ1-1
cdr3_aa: CASSLDREPEAFF
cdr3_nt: TGTGCCAGCAGCTTGGACAGGGAACCTGAAGCTTTCTTT

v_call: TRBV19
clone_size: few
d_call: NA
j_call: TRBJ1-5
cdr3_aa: CASSIGASQSNQPQHF
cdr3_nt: TGTGCCAGTAGTATTGGGGCATCCCAATCCAATCAGCCCCAGCATTTT

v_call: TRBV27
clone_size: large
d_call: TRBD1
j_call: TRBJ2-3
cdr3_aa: CASSLRQGSTDTQYF
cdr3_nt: TGTGCCAGCAGTCTACGACAGGGGTCAACAGATACGCAGTATTTT

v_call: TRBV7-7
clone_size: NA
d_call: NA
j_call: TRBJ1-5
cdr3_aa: CASSLHQIRRPHRPQHF
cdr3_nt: TGTGCCAGCAGCTTACATCAAATCAGGAGGCCCCACCGGCCCCAGCATTTT

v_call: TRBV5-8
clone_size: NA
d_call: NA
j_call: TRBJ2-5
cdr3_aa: CATQWVTETQYF
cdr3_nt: TGTGCCACACAGTGGGTCACTGAGACCCAGTACTTC

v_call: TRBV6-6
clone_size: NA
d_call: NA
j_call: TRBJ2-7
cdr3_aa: CASSDSLSSYEQYF
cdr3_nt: TGTGCCAGCAGTGACAGTTTGAGCTCCTACGAGCAGTACTTC

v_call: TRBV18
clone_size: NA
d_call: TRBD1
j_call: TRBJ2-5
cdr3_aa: CASSPTGTGDPETQYF
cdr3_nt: TGTGCCAGCTCACCAACCGGGACAGGGGATCCCGAGACCCAGTACTTC

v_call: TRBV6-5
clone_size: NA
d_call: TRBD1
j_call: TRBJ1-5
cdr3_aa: CASSSGQGNQPQHF
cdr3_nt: TGTGCCAGCAGTTCGGGACAGGGTAATCAGCCCCAGCATTTT

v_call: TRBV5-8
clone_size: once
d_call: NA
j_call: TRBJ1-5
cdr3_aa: CATRPTGYSNQPQHF
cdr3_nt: TGTGCCACCCGTCCGACAGGCTATAGCAATCAGCCCCAGCATTTT

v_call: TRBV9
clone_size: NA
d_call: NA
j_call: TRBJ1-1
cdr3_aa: CASSVGGGSEAFF
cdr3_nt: TGTGCCAGCAGCGTAGGGGGGGGGTCTGAAGCTTTCTTT

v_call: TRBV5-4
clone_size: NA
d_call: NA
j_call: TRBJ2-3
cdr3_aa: CASSLTLQTDTQYF
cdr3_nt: TGTGCCAGCAGCTTGACGCTTCAGACAGATACGCAGTATTTT

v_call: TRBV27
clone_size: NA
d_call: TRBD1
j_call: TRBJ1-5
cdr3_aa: CASGHRGYSNQPQHF
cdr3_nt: TGTGCCAGCGGCCACAGGGGCTATAGCAATCAGCCCCAGCATTTT

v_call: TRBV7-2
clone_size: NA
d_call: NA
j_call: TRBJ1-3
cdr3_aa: CASSSNGGVGNTIYF
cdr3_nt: TGTGCCAGCAGCTCCAATGGGGGGGTCGGAAACACCATATATTTT

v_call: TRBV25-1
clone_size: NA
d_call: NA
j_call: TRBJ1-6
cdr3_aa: CASSESGLYNSPLHF
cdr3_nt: TGTGCCAGCAGTGAATCTGGCCTCTATAATTCACCCCTCCACTTT

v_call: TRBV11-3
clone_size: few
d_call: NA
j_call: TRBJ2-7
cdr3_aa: CASSPAPPGHEDHEQYF
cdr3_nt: TGTGCCAGCAGCCCCGCACCCCCGGGACACGAGGACCACGAGCAGTACTTC

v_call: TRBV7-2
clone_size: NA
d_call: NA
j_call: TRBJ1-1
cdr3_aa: CASSLADSFYSNTEAFF
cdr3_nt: TGTGCCAGCAGCTTAGCAGACAGCTTTTACTCAAACACTGAAGCTTTCTTT